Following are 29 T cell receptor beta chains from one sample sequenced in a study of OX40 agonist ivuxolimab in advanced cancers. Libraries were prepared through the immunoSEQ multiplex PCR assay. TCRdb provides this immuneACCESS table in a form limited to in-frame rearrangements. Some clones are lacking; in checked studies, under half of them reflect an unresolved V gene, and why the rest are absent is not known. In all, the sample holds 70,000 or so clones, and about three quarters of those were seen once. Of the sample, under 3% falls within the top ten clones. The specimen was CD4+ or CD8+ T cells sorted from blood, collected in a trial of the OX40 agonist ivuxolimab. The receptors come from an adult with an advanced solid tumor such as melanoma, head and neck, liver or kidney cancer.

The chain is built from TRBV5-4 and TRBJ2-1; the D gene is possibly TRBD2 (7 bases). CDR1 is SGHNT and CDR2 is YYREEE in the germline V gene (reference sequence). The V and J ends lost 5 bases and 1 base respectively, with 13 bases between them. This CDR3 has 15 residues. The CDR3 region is CASRGGDISYNEQFF. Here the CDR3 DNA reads TGTGCCAGCAGAGGGGGGGACATTTCCTACAATGAGCAGTTCTTC.

The CDR3 region is CASSLGGLAGAQETQYF. The CDR3 DNA is TGCGCCAGCAGCTTGGGGGGACTAGCGGGAGCCCAAGAGACCCAGTACTTC. The J gene is TRBJ2-5, the V gene TRBV5-1; 14 bases line up with TRBD2. J was trimmed by 1 base and V by 0 bases; bases with no gene match: 2. This CDR3 is 17 amino acids long. The germline gives CDR1 SGHRS, CDR2 YFSETQ.

The CDR3 DNA is TGCGCCAGCAGCTTGAGGTCTAGCGGGACGAACACCGGGGAGCTGTTTTTT. Its translation is CASSLRSSGTNTGELFF. The chain couples TRBV5-1 to TRBJ2-2, with 9 bases aligning to TRBD2. This CDR3 is 17 amino acids long. Unmatched junction bases numbered 4, after V lost 1 base and J lost 0 bases. CDR1 SGHRS and CDR2 YFSETQ come from the germline V gene.

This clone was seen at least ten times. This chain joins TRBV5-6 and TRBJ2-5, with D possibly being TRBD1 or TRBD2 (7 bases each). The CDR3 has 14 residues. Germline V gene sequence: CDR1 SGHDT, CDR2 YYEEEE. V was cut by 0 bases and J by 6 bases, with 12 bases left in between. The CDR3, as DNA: TGTGCCAGCAGCTTGGACAGGGGAGGGAAGACCCAGTACTTC. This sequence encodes CASSLDRGGKTQYF.

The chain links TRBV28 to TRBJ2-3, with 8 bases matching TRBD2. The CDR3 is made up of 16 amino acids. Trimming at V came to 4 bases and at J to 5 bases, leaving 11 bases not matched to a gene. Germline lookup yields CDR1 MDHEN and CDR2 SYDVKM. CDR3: CASSSTSGARRDTQYF. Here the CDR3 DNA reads TGTGCCAGCAGTTCCACTAGCGGAGCGAGGAGAGATACGCAGTATTTT.

The CDR3 loop is CASSRILMDEQFF. The CDR3 DNA reads TGTGCCAGCAGCCGCATATTGATGGATGAGCAGTTCTTC. This rearrangement joins TRBV4-2 to TRBJ2-1; unclear D gene. V shed 4 bases and J shed 8 bases, with 12 bases lying between them. The CDR3 has 13 amino acids. CDR1 LGHNA and CDR2 YNFKEQ come from the germline V gene.

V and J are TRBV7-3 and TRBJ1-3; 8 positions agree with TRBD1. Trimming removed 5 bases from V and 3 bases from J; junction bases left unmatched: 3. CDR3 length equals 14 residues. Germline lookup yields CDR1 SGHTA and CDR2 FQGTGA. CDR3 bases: TGTGCCAGCAGCCCGACAGGGGTTGGAAACACCATATATTTT. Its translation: CASSPTGVGNTIYF.

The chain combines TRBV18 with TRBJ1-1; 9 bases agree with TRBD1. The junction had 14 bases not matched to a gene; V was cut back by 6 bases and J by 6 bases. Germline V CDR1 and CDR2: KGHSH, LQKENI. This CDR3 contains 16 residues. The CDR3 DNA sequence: TGTGCCAGCTCCCTCGGGACAGGGAATAGAGTCTCTGAAGCTTTCTTT. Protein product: CASSLGTGNRVSEAFF.

Here the CDR3 DNA reads TGTGCCAGCAGTCCCGGGACGACGAATCAGCCCCAGCATTTT. Protein: CASSPGTTNQPQHF. This rearrangement joins TRBV6-6 to TRBJ1-5; D is possibly TRBD1 (5 bases). The CDR3 extends over 14 amino acids. CDR1 is MNHNY, CDR2 SVGAGI, per germline (reference sequence). V gave up 5 bases and J gave up 4 bases, with 12 bases separating them.

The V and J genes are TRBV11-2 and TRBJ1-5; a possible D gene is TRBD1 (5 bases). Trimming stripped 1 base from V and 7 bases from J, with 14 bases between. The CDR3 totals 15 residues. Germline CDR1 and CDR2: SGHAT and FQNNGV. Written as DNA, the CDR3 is TGTGCCAGCAGCTTAGTGTCAGGGTCTGGACAGCCCCAGCATTTT. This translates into CASSLVSGSGQPQHF.

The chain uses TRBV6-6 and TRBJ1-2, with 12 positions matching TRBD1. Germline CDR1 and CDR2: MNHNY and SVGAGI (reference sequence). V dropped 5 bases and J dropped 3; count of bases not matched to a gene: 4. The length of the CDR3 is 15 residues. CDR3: CASSPGTGGDYGYTF. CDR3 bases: TGTGCCAGCAGTCCCGGGACAGGGGGCGACTATGGCTACACCTTC.

In DNA, the CDR3 is TGCGCCAGCAGGGGTACTCCGAACACTGAAGCTTTCTTT. This encodes CASRGTPNTEAFF. The chain is built from TRBV5-1 and TRBJ1-1; no firm D call. The CDR3 length is 13 residues. CDR1 and CDR2 (germline): SGHRS, YFSETQ. V was cut by 5 bases and J by 1 base, with 9 bases left in between.

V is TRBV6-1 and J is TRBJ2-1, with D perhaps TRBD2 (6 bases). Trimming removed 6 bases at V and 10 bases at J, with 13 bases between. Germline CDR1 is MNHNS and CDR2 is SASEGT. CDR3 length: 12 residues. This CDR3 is CASRTLAKEQFF. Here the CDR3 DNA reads TGTGCCAGCAGGACACTAGCAAAAGAGCAGTTCTTC.

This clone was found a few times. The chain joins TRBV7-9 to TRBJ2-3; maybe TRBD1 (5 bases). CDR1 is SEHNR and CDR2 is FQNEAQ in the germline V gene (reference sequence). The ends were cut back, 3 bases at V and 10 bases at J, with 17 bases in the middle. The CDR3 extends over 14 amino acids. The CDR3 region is CASSLKTDTGAQYF. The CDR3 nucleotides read TGTGCCAGCAGCTTGAAGACCGATACAGGTGCGCAGTATTTT.

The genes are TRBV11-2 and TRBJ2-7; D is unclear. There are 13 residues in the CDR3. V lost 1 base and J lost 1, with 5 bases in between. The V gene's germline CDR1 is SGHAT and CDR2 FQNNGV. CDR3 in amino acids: CASSLGPSYEQYF. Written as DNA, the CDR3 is TGTGCCAGCAGCTTAGGGCCATCCTACGAGCAGTACTTC.

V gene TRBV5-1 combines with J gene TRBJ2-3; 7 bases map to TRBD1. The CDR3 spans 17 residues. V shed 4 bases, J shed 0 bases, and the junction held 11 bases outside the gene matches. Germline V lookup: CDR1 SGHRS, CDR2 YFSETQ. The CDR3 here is CASSPRQGTSSTDTQYF. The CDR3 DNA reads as TGCGCCAGCAGCCCCAGACAGGGAACATCTAGCACAGATACGCAGTATTTT.

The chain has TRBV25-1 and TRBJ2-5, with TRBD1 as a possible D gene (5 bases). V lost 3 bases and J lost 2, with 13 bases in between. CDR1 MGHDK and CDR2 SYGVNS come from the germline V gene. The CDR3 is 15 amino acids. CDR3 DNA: TGTGCCAGCAGTGATTTTACAGGAACGCAAGAGACCCAGTACTTC. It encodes CASSDFTGTQETQYF.

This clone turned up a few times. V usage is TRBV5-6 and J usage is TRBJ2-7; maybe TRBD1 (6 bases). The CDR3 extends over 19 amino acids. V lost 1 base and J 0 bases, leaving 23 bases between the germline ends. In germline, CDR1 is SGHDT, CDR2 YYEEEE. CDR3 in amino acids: CASSLTLSQGLQSSYEQYF. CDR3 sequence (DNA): TGTGCCAGCAGCTTGACTCTATCACAGGGCCTCCAAAGCTCCTACGAGCAGTACTTC.

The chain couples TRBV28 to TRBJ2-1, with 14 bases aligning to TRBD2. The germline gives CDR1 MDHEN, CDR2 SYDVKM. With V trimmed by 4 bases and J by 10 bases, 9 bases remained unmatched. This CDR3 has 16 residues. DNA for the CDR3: TGTGCCAGCAGTTCCCCTGGGACTAGCGGGAGTAGGGAGCAGTTCTTC. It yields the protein CASSSPGTSGSREQFF.

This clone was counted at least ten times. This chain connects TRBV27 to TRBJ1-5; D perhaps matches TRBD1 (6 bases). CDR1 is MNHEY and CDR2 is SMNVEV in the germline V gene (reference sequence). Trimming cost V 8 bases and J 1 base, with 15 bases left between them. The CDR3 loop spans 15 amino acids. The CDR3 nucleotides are TGTGCCAGCGGGTCATACAGGGAGAGCAATCAGCCCCAGCATTTT. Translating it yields CASGSYRESNQPQHF.

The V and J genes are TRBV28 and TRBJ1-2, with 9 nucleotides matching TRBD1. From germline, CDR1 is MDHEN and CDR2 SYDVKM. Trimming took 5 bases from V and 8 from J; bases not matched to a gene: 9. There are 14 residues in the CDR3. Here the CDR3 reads CASSPTGGGRGYTF. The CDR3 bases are TGTGCCAGCAGTCCCACAGGGGGCGGAAGGGGCTACACCTTC.

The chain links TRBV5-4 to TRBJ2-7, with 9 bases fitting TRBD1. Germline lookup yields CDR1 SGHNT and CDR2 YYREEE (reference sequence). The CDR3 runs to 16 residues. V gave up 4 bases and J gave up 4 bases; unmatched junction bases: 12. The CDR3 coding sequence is TGTGCCAGCAGCCGCCTGAAGGACAGGGGTCCATACGAGCAGTACTTC. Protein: CASSRLKDRGPYEQYF.

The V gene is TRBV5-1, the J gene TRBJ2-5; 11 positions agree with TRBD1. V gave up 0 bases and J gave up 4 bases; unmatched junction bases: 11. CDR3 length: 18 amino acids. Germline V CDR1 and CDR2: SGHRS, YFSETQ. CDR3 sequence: CASSLGADRGHGRETQYF. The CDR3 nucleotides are TGCGCCAGCAGCTTGGGAGCGGACAGGGGGCATGGAAGAGAGACCCAGTACTTC.

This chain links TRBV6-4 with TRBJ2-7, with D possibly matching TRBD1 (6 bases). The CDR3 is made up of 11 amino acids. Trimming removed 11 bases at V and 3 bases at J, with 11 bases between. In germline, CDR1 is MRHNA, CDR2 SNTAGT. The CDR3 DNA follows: TGTGCCTGGACCAGGGGCTACGAGCAGTACTTC. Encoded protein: CAWTRGYEQYF.

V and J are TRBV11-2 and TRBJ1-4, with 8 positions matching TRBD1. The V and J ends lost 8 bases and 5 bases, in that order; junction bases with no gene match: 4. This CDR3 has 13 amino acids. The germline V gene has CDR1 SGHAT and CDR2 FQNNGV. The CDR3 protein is CASSRDRNEKLFF. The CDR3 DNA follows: TGTGCCAGCTCCCGGGACAGGAATGAAAAACTGTTTTTT.

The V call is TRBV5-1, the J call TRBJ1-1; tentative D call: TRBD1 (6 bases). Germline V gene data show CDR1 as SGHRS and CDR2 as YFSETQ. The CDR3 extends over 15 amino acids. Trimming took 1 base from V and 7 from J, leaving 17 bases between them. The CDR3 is CASSLISGAGGEAFF. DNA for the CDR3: TGCGCCAGCAGCTTGATTTCAGGGGCTGGGGGTGAAGCTTTCTTT.

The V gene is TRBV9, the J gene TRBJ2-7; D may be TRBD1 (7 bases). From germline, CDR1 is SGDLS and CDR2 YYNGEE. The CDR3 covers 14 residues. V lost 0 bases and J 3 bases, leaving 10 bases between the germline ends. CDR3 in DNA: TGTGCCAGCAGCGTAGGCGGGACAGACTACGAGCAGTACTTC. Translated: CASSVGGTDYEQYF.

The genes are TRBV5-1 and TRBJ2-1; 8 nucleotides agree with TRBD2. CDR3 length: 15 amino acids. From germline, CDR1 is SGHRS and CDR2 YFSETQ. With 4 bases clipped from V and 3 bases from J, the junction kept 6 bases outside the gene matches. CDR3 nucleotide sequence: TGCGCCAGCAGCAACGGGAGGGCCGACTACAATGAGCAGTTCTTC. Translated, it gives CASSNGRADYNEQFF.

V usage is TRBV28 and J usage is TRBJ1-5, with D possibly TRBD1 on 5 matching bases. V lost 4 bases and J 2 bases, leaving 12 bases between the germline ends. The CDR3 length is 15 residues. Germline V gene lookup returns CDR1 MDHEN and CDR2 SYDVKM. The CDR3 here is CASSWGGVGNQPQHF. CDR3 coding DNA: TGTGCCAGCAGTTGGGGGGGAGTCGGCAATCAGCCCCAGCATTTT.